One and the same sample provided the 21 T cell receptor beta chains below, sequenced in a study of metastatic and nonmetastatic thyroid tumors. No patient had received any treatment before thyroid surgery. With MiXCR, TCRdb called clones anew from the PCR reads. The sample consists of about 85,000 clones, 8% to 9.5% of them appearing once. Sequencing was performed on blood. All receptors come from a female donor with papillary thyroid cancer or a benign thyroid nodule (not recorded which). Some clones in this sample may be carry-over from other donors' samples.

The sample holds a few counts of this clone. J is TRBJ1-1 and V is TRBV12-5; 7 bases map to TRBD1. The CDR3 is made up of 17 amino acids. The ends lost 2 bases at V and 0 bases at J; junction bases unmatched: 9. CDR1 LGHNT and CDR2 FRNRAP come from the germline V gene. CDR3 in amino acids: CASGLSFTQGVNTEAFF. CDR3 sequence (DNA): TGTGCTAGTGGTTTGTCCTTTACCCAGGGGGTGAACACTGAAGCTTTCTTT.

The table lists this clone with many counts. This chain uses TRBV4-2 with TRBJ2-6; D ambiguous. Trimming stripped 1 base from V and 4 bases from J, with 11 bases between. CDR3 length: 16 residues. Germline V gene lookup returns CDR1 LGHNA and CDR2 YNFKEQ. The CDR3 DNA is TGTGCCAGCAGCCAAGGGGGAATTTCAGGGGCCAACGTCCTGACTTTC. Encoded protein: CASSQGGISGANVLTF.

The chain joins TRBV5-1 to TRBJ2-1; 14 positions agree with TRBD2. The germline V gene has CDR1 SGHRS and CDR2 YFSETQ. The CDR3 has 16 amino acids. The junction had 7 bases not matched to a gene; V was cut back by 3 bases and J by 8 bases. Here the CDR3 DNA reads TGCGCCAGCAGCTCTACGACTAGCGGGGGGGAGGATGAGCAGTTCTTC. Translated, it gives CASSSTTSGGEDEQFF.

This clone appeared many times. The chain employs TRBV19 and TRBJ1-1; D is undetermined. V was shortened by 6 bases and J by 0 bases, with 17 bases between the two germline ends. The germline gives CDR1 LNHDA, CDR2 SQIVND (reference sequence). This CDR3 spans 16 amino acids. Here the CDR3 reads CASRKWTGVMNTEAFF. CDR3 DNA sequence: TGTGCCAGTAGAAAATGGACGGGAGTCATGAACACTGAAGCTTTCTTT.

This clone was seen at least ten times. J is TRBJ2-3 and V is TRBV18; D unclear. The CDR3 covers 13 residues. Germline V gene lookup returns CDR1 KGHSH and CDR2 LQKENI. V dropped 1 base and J dropped 5 bases, with 7 bases sitting between them. The chain's CDR3 is CASSPRPGDTQYF. In nucleotides, the CDR3 is TGTGCCAGCTCACCACGCCCGGGAGATACGCAGTATTTT.

Comments on this clone: This clone may be a read error of a much larger clone one base away. The chain recombines TRBV12-3 or TRBV12-4 with TRBJ1-2, with D unresolved. This CDR3 is 12 amino acids long. The CDR3 loop is CASSGIFYDYTF. CDR3 sequence (DNA): TGTGCCAGCAGCGGGATCTTCTATGACTACACCTTC.

V is TRBV6-5 and J is TRBJ1-1; a weak D match, TRBD1 (6 bases). Between the trimmed V and J ends, which lost 3 bases and 7 bases, there was a span of 12 bases. This CDR3 is 13 amino acids long. Germline loops: CDR1 MNHEY, CDR2 SVGAGI. CDR3 in amino acids: CASSYTGAVEAFF. CDR3 nucleotides: TGTGCCAGCAGTTATACGGGGGCCGTTGAAGCTTTCTTT.

This clone was found many times. The V call is TRBV3-1, the J call TRBJ1-3; 7 nucleotides match TRBD1. Germline V gene sequence: CDR1 LGHDT, CDR2 YNNKEL (reference sequence). The CDR3 is made up of 16 amino acids. Losses at the gene ends were 4 bases for V and 0 bases for J; bases not matched to a gene: 6. CDR3 DNA: TGTGCCAGCAGCCGCCCAGGGACAGACTCTGGAAACACCATATATTTT. Translation: CASSRPGTDSGNTIYF.

This chain uses TRBV28 with TRBJ1-5; no reliable D call. The germline V gene has CDR1 MDHEN and CDR2 SYDVKM. V lost 6 bases and J 2 bases, leaving 8 bases between the germline ends. CDR3 length: 13 residues. CDR3 nucleotide sequence: TGTGCCAGCAGCCATAAAGGCAATCAGCCCCAGCATTTT. Its protein product is CASSHKGNQPQHF.

On this clone itself: A read error may explain this, as a much larger clone is one base away. This rearrangement joins TRBV9 to TRBJ1-3, with unresolved D. Per germline, CDR1 SGDLS and CDR2 YYNGEE. The length of the CDR3 is 14 residues. The CDR3 is CASSVEFVGNTIYF. Here the CDR3 DNA reads TGTGCTAGCAGCGTAGAGTTCGTCGGAAACACCATATATTTT. Full variable domain (rest looked up from reference TRBV9 and TRBJ1-3): DSGVTQTPKHLITATGQRVTLRCSPRSGDLSVYWYQQSLDQGLQFLIQYYNGEERAKGNILERFSAQQFPDLHSELNLSSLELGDSALYFCASSVEFVGNTIYFGEGSWLTVV.

This clone was seen many times. V and J are TRBV18 and TRBJ1-6; the match to TRBD1 covers 7 bases. The CDR3 extends over 18 amino acids. With V trimmed by 3 bases and J by 3 bases, 11 bases remained unmatched. The germline V gene has CDR1 KGHSH and CDR2 LQKENI. CDR3 loop: CASSPIRGLLSYNSPLHF. DNA of the CDR3: TGTGCCAGCTCACCTATTAGGGGGCTGCTCAGCTATAATTCACCCCTCCACTTT.

This clone was detected many times. This chain connects TRBV20-1 to TRBJ1-4, with a tentative D call TRBD1 (5 bases). The CDR3 is made up of 12 amino acids. Germline V gene lookup returns CDR1 DFQATT and CDR2 SNEGSKA (reference sequence). V dropped 3 bases and J dropped 8 bases, with 10 bases sitting between them. As DNA, the CDR3 is TGCAGTGCTAGGAGGGGAGACGAAAAACTGTTTTTT. Residues: CSARRGDEKLFF.

This clone was counted only a few times. The chain combines TRBV6-1 with TRBJ1-6, with D possibly matching TRBD1 (6 bases). The CDR3 runs 15 residues. Germline lookup yields CDR1 MNHNS and CDR2 SASEGT. Trimming stripped 3 bases from V and 10 bases from J, with 16 bases between. The CDR3 nucleotides are TGTGCCAGCAGTGAGGGGGCAGGCCTGGGATCACCCCTCCACTTT. Protein sequence: CASSEGAGLGSPLHF.

This clone was seen only a few times. A much larger clone is a single base away; this may be a read error. The J gene is TRBJ2-1, the V gene TRBV10-3, with a possible D match to TRBD2 (6 bases). The CDR3 contains 13 residues. Germline V gene sequence: CDR1 ENHRY, CDR2 SYGVKD. The CDR3 DNA is TGTGCCGCCTCCGGGAGCTCCTACAATGAGCAGTCCTTC. It translates to CAASGSSYNEQSF.

Only a few counts were recorded for this clone. The V and J genes are TRBV30 and TRBJ2-3; D perhaps matches TRBD2 (5 bases). Trimming removed 0 bases from V and 1 base from J, with 5 bases in between. CDR1 GTSNPN and CDR2 SVGIG come from the germline V gene (reference sequence). This CDR3 has 13 residues. The CDR3 loop reads CAWSVGGTDTQYF. The CDR3 region has the DNA TGTGCCTGGAGTGTCGGGGGCACAGATACGCAGTATTTT.

This clone has ten or more counts. The DNA for the CDR3 is TGCAGTGCTAGCGGGGGGTCCTCCTACGAGCAGTACTTC. Encoded protein: CSASGGSSYEQYF. V gene TRBV20-1 combines with J gene TRBJ2-7; TRBD2 matches 7 bases. The germline gives CDR1 DFQATT, CDR2 SNEGSKA (reference sequence). The junction had 2 bases not matched to a gene; V was cut back by 3 bases and J by 0 bases. CDR3 length: 13 residues.

This clone was counted ten times or more. The V and J genes are TRBV2 and TRBJ1-1, with D unresolved. Trimming shortened V by 6 bases and J by 4 bases, and 9 bases separated the two germline ends. Germline-derived CDR1 and CDR2 are SNHLY and FYNNEI. CDR3 length: 12 residues. The chain's CDR3 is CASREGVTEAFF. The CDR3, as DNA: TGTGCCAGCAGAGAGGGTGTCACTGAAGCTTTCTTT.

This clone was recorded many times. CDR3 sequence (DNA): TGTGCCAGCAGTTACTCGACAGGGCCCTACGAGCAGTACTTC. Translation gives CASSYSTGPYEQYF. The genes are TRBV6-6 and TRBJ2-7, with 7 bases lining up with TRBD1. The V segment lost 0 bases and the J segment 2 bases; nucleotides outside the gene matches: 1. The CDR3 is 14 amino acids. In germline, CDR1 is MNHNY, CDR2 SVGAGI (reference sequence).

In this sample, this clone turned up many times. This rearrangement joins TRBV13 to TRBJ1-1; D uncertain. This CDR3 spans 11 amino acids. Germline values: CDR1 PRHDT, CDR2 FYEKMQ (reference sequence). Trimming shortened V by 6 bases and J by 5 bases, and 7 bases separated the two germline ends. The CDR3 loop reads CASRERTEAFF. As DNA, the CDR3 is TGTGCCAGCAGAGAGCGGACTGAAGCTTTCTTT.

At least ten counts were recorded for this clone. The chain is built from TRBV30 and TRBJ1-4, with D unclear. The CDR3 length is 14 residues. Germline lookup yields CDR1 GTSNPN and CDR2 SVGIG (reference sequence). Between the trimmed V and J ends, which lost 1 base and 4 bases, there was a span of 10 bases. Here the CDR3 reads CAWSEVQLNEKLFF. The CDR3 DNA is TGTGCCTGGAGTGAGGTCCAGCTTAATGAAAAACTGTTTTTT.

V and J are TRBV11-2 and TRBJ1-5, with no clear D. V lost 2 bases to trimming and J lost 5 bases, with 13 bases between them. This CDR3 contains 15 residues. Germline values: CDR1 SGHAT, CDR2 FQNNGV. In DNA, the CDR3 is TGTGCCAGCAGCTTATTTGGGGAAACGGATCAGCCCCAGCATTTT. The encoded protein is CASSLFGETDQPQHF.